One and the same sample provided the 31 T cell receptor beta chains below, sequenced in a study of identical twins. In TCRdb, the 5' RACE reads were re-called with MiXCR into one record per CDR3 protein. The profile shows a few hundred thousand distinct CDR3 sequences, 24% of them singletons. The data also belong to a second study, concerning T cells expressing NK-cell markers.

Sequenced sample: CD4+ T cells sorted from blood. The receptors were sampled from a woman younger than 35 in good health.

This clonotype was detected ten times or more. This chain connects TRBV5-5 to TRBJ1-5, with TRBD1 as a possible D gene (5 bases). V was pared by 0 bases and J by 6 bases, with 13 bases between. Germline-derived CDR1 and CDR2 are SGHKS and YYEKEE (reference sequence). CDR3 length equals 15 residues. In DNA, the CDR3 is TGTGCCAGCAGCTTGGCTCGGACACGGGGTCAGCCCCAGCATTTT. Its translation: CASSLARTRGQPQHF. Combining the CDR3 with reference TRBV5-5 and TRBJ1-5 gives the whole variable domain DAGVTQSPTHLIKTRGQQVTLRCSPISGHKSVSWYQQVLGQGPQFIFQYYEKEERGRGNFPDRFSARQFPNYSSELNVNALLLGDSALYLCASSLARTRGQPQHFGDGTRLSIL.

This clonotype was seen only a few times. V usage is TRBV7-3 and J usage is TRBJ1-1, with a tentative D call TRBD1 (6 bases). Trimming removed 4 bases at V and 0 bases at J, with 12 bases between. CDR3 length equals 15 residues. Germline values: CDR1 SGHTA, CDR2 FQGTGA. The CDR3 protein is CASSSQGGMNTEAFF. DNA for the CDR3: TGTGCCAGCAGCTCACAGGGCGGAATGAACACTGAAGCTTTCTTT.

The chain links TRBV11-3 to TRBJ2-3; D is perhaps TRBD2 (5 bases). Germline V CDR1 and CDR2: SGHNT, YENEEA. Trimming cost V 4 bases and J 4 bases, with 15 bases left between them. This CDR3 region has 15 residues. The CDR3 reads CASSSGNRVPDTQYF. The CDR3 nucleotides are TGTGCCAGCAGCTCGGGGAACAGAGTCCCAGATACGCAGTATTTT.

The DNA of the CDR3 is TGTGCCAGCAGTTACCCCGGGGGGTCCAATGAGCAGTTCTTC. Protein sequence: CASSYPGGSNEQFF. The chain recombines TRBV6-5 with TRBJ2-1; 7 bases are shared with TRBD2. V lost 2 bases to trimming and J lost 6 bases; unmatched junction nucleotides: 4. The CDR3 sequence is 14 residues long. The germline V gene encodes CDR1 MNHEY and CDR2 SVGAGI.

A few counts support this clonotype. CDR3 loop: CAISESGAEETQYF. In DNA form, the CDR3 reads TGTGCCATCAGTGAGTCGGGGGCGGAAGAGACCCAGTACTTC. The chain joins TRBV10-3 to TRBJ2-5; perhaps TRBD1 as D (6 bases). Germline-derived CDR1 and CDR2 are ENHRY and SYGVKD. The CDR3 is 14 residues long. V lost 0 bases and J 3 bases, leaving 8 bases between the germline ends.

The table lists this clonotype with a few counts. The V call is TRBV11-2, the J call TRBJ2-7; possible D gene TRBD2, 6 bases. CDR3 length: 16 residues. The V end was cut by 0 bases, the J end by 2 bases, with 14 bases between. Germline assignment: CDR1 SGHAT and CDR2 FQNNGV. The CDR3: CASSLDLVLAPYEQYF. For the CDR3, the DNA is TGTGCCAGCAGCTTAGATCTTGTACTAGCTCCCTACGAGCAGTACTTC.

This clonotype was seen many times. This sequence joins TRBV5-1 and TRBJ1-2; no firm D call. With 4 bases removed from V and 2 bases from J, the gap between germline ends came to 12 bases. The CDR3 sequence is 14 residues long. Germline values: CDR1 SGHRS, CDR2 YFSETQ. CDR3 residues: CASSRAPDNYGYTF. CDR3 nucleotide sequence: TGCGCCAGCAGCAGAGCGCCAGACAACTATGGCTACACCTTC.

This clonotype was observed once. The chain has TRBV30 and TRBJ2-7; tentative D call: TRBD1 (5 bases). Germline-derived CDR1 and CDR2 are GTSNPN and SVGIG (reference sequence). V gave up 3 bases and J gave up 0 bases, with 9 bases separating them. The CDR3 covers 13 residues. Written as DNA, the CDR3 is TGTGCCTGGAGCGGAACAGGCTCCTACGAGCAGTACTTC. It yields the protein CAWSGTGSYEQYF.

J is TRBJ2-7 and V is TRBV6-5; 8 bases fit TRBD2. In germline, CDR1 is MNHEY, CDR2 SVGAGI. V was clipped by 2 bases and J by 6 bases; unmatched bases: 9. This CDR3 region has 15 residues. CDR3 sequence: CASSYRASGLPEQYF. The CDR3 DNA reads as TGTGCCAGCAGTTACCGGGCTAGCGGGTTACCCGAGCAGTACTTC.

This clonotype was counted a few times. V and J are TRBV20-1 and TRBJ2-3; TRBD2 aligns across 7 bases. Germline CDR1 reads DFQATT; CDR2 reads SNEGSKA (reference sequence). Losses at the gene ends were 4 bases for V and 0 bases for J; bases not matched to a gene: 13. This CDR3 has 17 amino acids. The DNA for the CDR3 is TGCAGTGCTAATATCCCCCGCGGGGGAAGAAGCACAGATACGCAGTATTTT. This sequence encodes CSANIPRGGRSTDTQYF.

In its sample, this clonotype was seen a few times. V and J are TRBV7-2 and TRBJ1-3, with 8 bases matching TRBD1. Germline lookup yields CDR1 SGHTA and CDR2 FQGNSA. The CDR3 is made up of 15 amino acids. V was pared by 5 bases and J by 4 bases, with 7 bases of the junction left unmatched. In nucleotides, the CDR3 is TGTGCCAGCAGCCCAGACAGGGGTCAAGGAAACACCATATATTTT. It encodes CASSPDRGQGNTIYF. The full variable domain, completed using reference TRBV7-2 and TRBJ1-3, is GAGVSQSPSNKVTEKGKDVELRCDPISGHTALYWYRQSLGQGLEFLIYFQGNSAPDKSGLPSDRFSAERTGGSVSTLTIQRTQQEDSAVYLCASSPDRGQGNTIYFGEGSWLTVV.

In this sample, this clonotype turned up a few times. The chain carries TRBV10-3 and TRBJ1-1; 7 bases agree with TRBD1. V lost 6 bases and J lost 5; bases outside the gene matches: 9. Germline assignment: CDR1 ENHRY and CDR2 SYGVKD. The CDR3 is made up of 14 amino acids. CDR3 amino acids: CAIRKGQGGTEAFF. As DNA, the CDR3 is TGTGCCATCAGAAAGGGGCAGGGGGGGACTGAAGCTTTCTTT.

The CDR3 region has the DNA TGTGCCAGCTCATCTACTGCAGGGGTCTCCTACAATGAGCAGTTCTTC. Protein: CASSSTAGVSYNEQFF. The rearrangement links TRBV18 to TRBJ2-1; tentative D call: TRBD1 (6 bases). Per germline, CDR1 KGHSH and CDR2 LQKENI. The CDR3 contains 16 residues. The germline V and J ends were trimmed by 5 bases and 0 bases, with 14 bases remaining between them.

This clonotype came up a few times. This sequence joins TRBV20-1 and TRBJ1-2; perhaps TRBD1 as D (5 bases). CDR1 and CDR2 from the germline V gene are DFQATT and SNEGSKA (reference sequence). This CDR3 has 13 residues. Trimming cost V 3 bases and J 0 bases, with 8 bases left between them. CDR3 protein: CSASDSSNYGYTF. CDR3 bases: TGCAGTGCTAGCGACAGCTCTAACTATGGCTACACCTTC.

This clonotype was picked up many times. The chain couples TRBV5-1 to TRBJ2-5; D gene uncertain. The CDR3 covers 14 residues. Germline V CDR1 and CDR2: SGHRS, YFSETQ. Trimming took off 0 bases at V and 1 base at J, with 7 bases between the two ends. The CDR3 reads CASSLVATQETQYF. In DNA form, the CDR3 reads TGCGCCAGCAGCTTGGTCGCCACCCAAGAGACCCAGTACTTC.

This clonotype was recorded a few times. V and J are TRBV5-1 and TRBJ1-1, with TRBD1 identical over 7 bases. V gave up 4 bases and J gave up 4 bases; unmatched junction bases: 10. The V gene's germline CDR1 is SGHRS and CDR2 YFSETQ. The CDR3 is 15 residues long. CDR3 DNA: TGCGCCAGCAGCATTGTGACAGGGCTGGGCACTGAAGCTTTCTTT. Protein: CASSIVTGLGTEAFF. Using reference TRBV5-1 and TRBJ1-1 for the parts outside the CDR3, the full variable domain is KAGVTQTPRYLIKTRGQQVTLSCSPISGHRSVSWYQQTPGQGLQFLFEYFSETQRNKGNFPGRFSGRQFSNSRSEMNVSTLELGDSALYLCASSIVTGLGTEAFFGQGTRLTVV.

This clonotype was counted at least ten times. V usage is TRBV11-2 and J usage is TRBJ1-1; D not resolved. From germline, CDR1 is SGHAT and CDR2 FQNNGV. The CDR3 is 13 residues long. V was shortened by 5 bases and J by 0 bases, with 7 bases between the two germline ends. The CDR3 DNA reads as TGTGCCAGCAGCCGACACCTGAACACTGAAGCTTTCTTT. Its protein is CASSRHLNTEAFF.

The V call is TRBV6-5, the J call TRBJ2-6, with 8 positions matching TRBD2. The V and J ends lost 2 bases and 1 base, in that order; junction bases with no gene match: 4. CDR1 is MNHEY and CDR2 is SVGAGI in the germline V gene. The CDR3 loop spans 17 amino acids. The CDR3 DNA follows: TGTGCCAGCAGTTACATTCGGGGGGGGTCTGGGGCCAACGTCCTGACTTTC. Its translation is CASSYIRGGSGANVLTF.

The V call is TRBV5-1, the J call TRBJ2-7; TRBD2 aligns across 11 bases. This CDR3 contains 14 residues. With V trimmed by 3 bases and J by 7 bases, 6 bases remained unmatched. Looked up from germline, CDR1 is SGHRS and CDR2 is YFSETQ. CDR3 DNA: TGCGCCAGCAGCTCCCGACTAGCGGGGATAGAGCAGTACTTC. Translated: CASSSRLAGIEQYF.

The rearrangement links TRBV15 to TRBJ1-5; unclear D gene. The V end was cut by 4 bases, the J end by 2 bases, with 6 bases between. The CDR3 runs 13 residues. Germline CDR1 LNHNV, CDR2 YYDKDF (reference sequence). The CDR3 DNA reads as TGTGCCACCAGCATGGGAGGCAATCAGCCCCAGCATTTT. It codes for CATSMGGNQPQHF.

V usage is TRBV9 and J usage is TRBJ1-1; TRBD1 aligns across 7 bases. The CDR3 sequence is 13 residues long. Germline CDR1 is SGDLS and CDR2 is YYNGEE. After removal of 3 bases from V and 6 bases from J, the junction contained 5 bases not matched to a gene. The CDR3: CASSGDRVAEAFF. In DNA form, the CDR3 reads TGTGCCAGCAGCGGCGACAGGGTCGCTGAAGCTTTCTTT.

The rearrangement links TRBV12-3 or TRBV12-4 to TRBJ2-3, with D tentatively TRBD2 (6 bases). The CDR3 is 19 amino acids. Trimming took 4 bases from V and 1 from J, leaving 24 bases between them. The chain's CDR3 is CASSSTGTGGRSRTDTQYF. The CDR3 DNA is TGTGCCAGCAGTTCTACCGGGACCGGGGGTAGGTCCCGCACAGATACGCAGTATTTT.

The V gene is TRBV20-1, the J gene TRBJ2-5, with 12 positions matching TRBD2. The V gene end was trimmed by 2 bases and the J gene end by 4 bases; junction bases not matched to a gene: 8. The CDR3 covers 16 residues. Germline CDR1 is DFQATT and CDR2 is SNEGSKA (reference sequence). In DNA, the CDR3 is TGCAGTGCTAGAAGGCGGCTAGCGGGGGGGCGAGAGACCCAGTACTTC. Translation: CSARRRLAGGRETQYF.

The chain employs TRBV7-2 and TRBJ2-1; D perhaps matches TRBD2 (6 bases). Looked up from germline, CDR1 is SGHTA and CDR2 is FQGNSA. This CDR3 region has 14 residues. V lost 8 bases and J lost 7, with 18 bases in between. CDR3 nucleotides: TGTGCCAGCGCCGGGACTCCTGGTAGGAATGAGCAGTTCTTC. Its protein product is CASAGTPGRNEQFF.

This clonotype was detected a few times. This chain joins TRBV5-1 and TRBJ2-3; 7 bases line up with TRBD2. V gave up 0 bases and J gave up 3 bases; unmatched junction bases: 10. CDR1 and CDR2 (germline): SGHRS, YFSETQ. CDR3 length: 17 residues. CDR3 amino acids: CASSLGRGGMGTDTQYF. The CDR3 DNA follows: TGCGCCAGCAGCTTGGGTCGCGGGGGTATGGGGACAGATACGCAGTATTTT.

The chain has TRBV5-1 and TRBJ2-1, with D hard to call. The CDR3 is made up of 15 amino acids. Trimming cost V 1 base and J 4 bases, with 12 bases left between them. CDR1 is SGHRS and CDR2 is YFSETQ in the germline V gene. In DNA, the CDR3 is TGCGCCAGCAGCTTGAGTTCGGCGGTATACAATGAGCAGTTCTTC. Amino acid sequence: CASSLSSAVYNEQFF.

The chain carries TRBV24-1 and TRBJ2-7, with D uncertain. CDR3 length: 11 residues. V was shortened by 0 bases and J by 7 bases, with 3 bases between the two germline ends. The V gene's germline CDR1 is KGHDR and CDR2 SFDVKD. The DNA for the CDR3 is TGTGCCACCAGTGATTTGTTTGAGCAGTACTTC. It yields the protein CATSDLFEQYF.

In its sample, this clonotype was seen a few times. The J gene is TRBJ1-2, the V gene TRBV5-1; 8 bases match TRBD1. In germline, CDR1 is SGHRS, CDR2 YFSETQ. Trimming cost V 0 bases and J 3 bases; bases outside gene matches: 7. The CDR3 is 16 residues long. CDR3 sequence reads: CASSLAGTGGHYGYTF. The CDR3 nucleotides are TGCGCCAGCAGCTTGGCAGGGACAGGTGGGCACTATGGCTACACCTTC.

This clonotype was observed a few times. J is TRBJ2-3 and V is TRBV5-5; tentatively, D is TRBD1 or TRBD2 (5 bases each). The CDR3 runs 14 residues. Germline CDR1 reads SGHKS; CDR2 reads YYEKEE (reference sequence). Trimming took off 4 bases at V and 2 bases at J, with 11 bases between the two ends. CDR3 sequence (DNA): TGTGCCAGCAGCACCGGGGACCCCACAGATACGCAGTATTTT. This codes for CASSTGDPTDTQYF.

This chain connects TRBV5-1 to TRBJ1-4, with D maybe TRBD1 (5 bases). CDR1 is SGHRS, CDR2 YFSETQ, per germline. This CDR3 is built from 15 residues. V was trimmed by 2 bases and J by 3 bases, leaving 11 bases between them. CDR3 sequence: CASSFLGTANEKLFF. The CDR3 DNA follows: TGCGCCAGCAGCTTCCTCGGGACCGCTAATGAAAAACTGTTTTTT.

J is TRBJ1-1 and V is TRBV7-8, with TRBD1 matching 7 bases. The germline V gene encodes CDR1 SGHVS and CDR2 FQNEAQ. CDR3 length: 15 amino acids. The J segment lost 0 bases and the V segment lost 5 bases, leaving 6 bases of the junction unmatched. CDR3 sequence reads: CASSRAGQMNTEAFF. The CDR3 region has the DNA TGTGCCAGCAGCCGAGCGGGACAGATGAACACTGAAGCTTTCTTT.